This record concerns one T cell receptor (beta chain) sequence. Naive CD8 cells, CD45RO-negative and positively selected for CCR7, excluded terminally differentiated effector memory CD45RA+ cells. This specimen comes from a study of shared clonotypes between healthy human individuals. The assay ran at deep level. Genomic DNA per cell subset filled all wells of several immunoSEQ plates. Assay: immunoSEQ multiplex PCR; the TCRdb copy retains only in-frame clones and omits some. The table includes about 2.2 million clones, just under 95% detected once. The ends were cut back, 3 bases at V and 4 bases at J, with 15 bases in the middle. This CDR3 is built from 16 residues. Germline CDR1 and CDR2: SGHAT and FQNNGV.

Sequenced input: naive CD8+ T cells from PBMCs. The TCR comes from a man between 18 and 29 years old in good health. Some clones in this sample may be carry-over from other donors' samples. The rearrangement links TRBV11-2 to TRBJ1-4, with D perhaps TRBD1 (6 bases). The CDR3 sequence is CASSFLGGGNNEKLFF. CDR3 coding DNA: TGTGCCAGCAGCTTCCTCGGGGGGGGCAATAATGAAAAACTGTTTTTT. Based on the CDR3 plus reference TRBV11-2 and TRBJ1-4, the full variable domain is EAGVAQSPRYKIIEKRQSVAFWCNPISGHATLYWYQQILGQGPKLLIQFQNNGVVDDSQLPKDRFSAERLKGVDSTLKIQPAKLEDSAVYLCASSFLGGGNNEKLFFGSGTQLSVL.